One sample yielded the 8 T cell receptor beta chains listed below, sequenced in a study of cytomegalovirus exposure and HLA in healthy donors. PCR involved 60 Vbeta and 13 Jbeta primers. Some clones are missing from TCRdb's copy, which holds only in-frame ones; the method was immunoSEQ multiplex PCR. Seen here are 200,000 to 250,000 clones, roughly 79% observed once, and the top ten hold about 0.6%. The sequencing sample was made of PBMCs. The receptors derive from a middle-aged woman in good health and CMV-seronegative.

This clone was detected once. V gene TRBV7-2 combines with J gene TRBJ1-6, with 9 bases lining up with TRBD1. The CDR3 covers 14 residues. Germline values: CDR1 SGHTA, CDR2 FQGNSA. V lost 5 bases to trimming and J lost 10 bases; unmatched junction nucleotides: 6. The CDR3 here is CASSPRQGDSPLHF. The CDR3 DNA reads TGTGCCAGCAGCCCTAGACAGGGGGACTCACCCCTCCACTTT.

This clone was seen more than once but under ten times. A read error may account for a junction end that differs from germline. The J gene is TRBJ1-4, the V gene TRBV7-9; D perhaps matches TRBD1 (6 bases). The CDR3 is 13 residues long. The germline V gene has CDR1 SEHNR and CDR2 FQNEAQ (reference sequence). The CDR3 loop reads CSSGRQANEKLFF. Here the CDR3 DNA reads TGTTCCAGCGGACGACAGGCGAATGAAAAACTGTTTTTT.

J is TRBJ2-7 and V is TRBV7-9; 9 nucleotides line up with TRBD1. Germline-derived CDR1 and CDR2 are SEHNR and FQNEAQ (reference sequence). CDR3 length: 18 residues. The ends lost 4 bases at V and 6 bases at J; junction bases unmatched: 19. CDR3 nucleotide sequence: TGTGCCAGCAGCTCGCCTCAGAACCTCCGGGACAGGGCTGTCGAGCAGTACTTC. Translation: CASSSPQNLRDRAVEQYF.

This sequence joins TRBV19 and TRBJ2-5; D perhaps matches TRBD2 (6 bases). V was shortened by 3 bases and J by 5 bases, with 10 bases between the two germline ends. This CDR3 is built from 13 residues. CDR1 and CDR2 from the germline V gene are LNHDA and SQIVND (reference sequence). In nucleotides, the CDR3 is TGTGCCAGTAGTATGCGGGGCGGCGAGACCCAGTACTTC. Its protein is CASSMRGGETQYF.

The rearrangement joins TRBV6-1 to TRBJ1-2; possibly TRBD1 for D (5 bases). With 3 bases removed from V and 3 bases from J, the gap between germline ends came to 14 bases. Germline values: CDR1 MNHNS, CDR2 SASEGT. The CDR3 loop spans 15 amino acids. CDR3 nucleotide sequence: TGTGCCAGCAGTGATAGGGGTCTTTGGGACTATGGCTACACCTTC. Encoded protein: CASSDRGLWDYGYTF.

The chain employs TRBV7-9 and TRBJ1-4, with TRBD1 matching over 7 bases. The V segment lost 4 bases and the J segment 0 bases; nucleotides outside the gene matches: 8. This CDR3 has 17 residues. Germline V CDR1 and CDR2: SEHNR, FQNEAQ (reference sequence). CDR3 region: CASSSEGQITTNEKLFF. In DNA, the CDR3 is TGTGCCAGCAGCTCCGAGGGACAGATTACAACTAATGAAAAACTGTTTTTT.

V usage is TRBV11-3 and J usage is TRBJ1-1, with D tentatively TRBD1 (6 bases). The CDR3 extends over 14 amino acids. V lost 5 bases, J lost 4 bases, and 14 bases lay in between. CDR1 is SGHNT, CDR2 YENEEA, per germline. CDR3: CASSQWGGGTEAFF. The CDR3 DNA reads as TGTGCCAGCAGCCAGTGGGGGGGCGGCACTGAAGCTTTCTTT.

CDR3 in amino acids: CASSQLRGAGTDTQYF. CDR3 sequence (DNA): TGTGCCAGCAGCCAACTACGGGGGGCTGGCACAGATACGCAGTATTTT. The chain combines TRBV4-2 with TRBJ2-3, with D possibly matching TRBD2 (7 bases). The V gene lost 2 bases and the J gene lost 1 base, with 13 bases spanning the gap. Per germline, CDR1 LGHNA and CDR2 YNFKEQ. The CDR3 length is 16 residues.